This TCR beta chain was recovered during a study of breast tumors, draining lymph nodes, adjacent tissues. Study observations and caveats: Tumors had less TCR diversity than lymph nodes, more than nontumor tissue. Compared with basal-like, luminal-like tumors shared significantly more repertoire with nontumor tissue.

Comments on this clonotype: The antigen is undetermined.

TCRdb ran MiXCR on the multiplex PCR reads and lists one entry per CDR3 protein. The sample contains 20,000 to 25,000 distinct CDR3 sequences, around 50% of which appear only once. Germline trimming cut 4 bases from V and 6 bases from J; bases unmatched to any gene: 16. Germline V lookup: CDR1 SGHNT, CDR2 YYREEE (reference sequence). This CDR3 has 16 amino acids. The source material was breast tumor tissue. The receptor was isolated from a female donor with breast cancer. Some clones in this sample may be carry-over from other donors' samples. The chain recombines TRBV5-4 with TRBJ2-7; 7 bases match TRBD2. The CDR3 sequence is CASSQGGPPPAGEQYF. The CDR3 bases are TGTGCCAGCAGCCAGGGAGGGCCCCCCCCTGCTGGCGAGCAGTACTTC.